A selection of T cell receptor beta chains follows, all from one sample in a study of T cell repertoires in cytomegalovirus infection. TCRdb independently ran MiXCR on the reads; one entry per CDR3 protein. Counted here are around 300,000 distinct CDR3 sequences, under 25% occurring once; the ten biggest clones make up about 21%. No antigen has been assigned to these receptors. Sequenced material: cultured PBMCs, taken from culture after CMV antigen stimulation. The receptor set was obtained from a human donor in good health (CMV status not recorded). Some clones in this sample may be carry-over from other donors' samples. CDR3s leave out the opening cysteine and the closing phenylalanine or tryptophan. Each record gives: CDR3 length, V gene, J gene, CDR3 protein.

>11|TRBV2|TRBJ2-5
ASSDALAGAQY
>14|TRBV7-8|TRBJ1-4
ASSLYGQTTNEKLF
>13|TRBV6-2/TRBV6-3|TRBJ1-1
ASSYSVSTGGEAF
>13|TRBV7-2|TRBJ2-1
ASRWGPLSYNEQF
>13|TRBV28|TRBJ2-2
ASSLGGPTRGELS
>15|TRBV6-5|TRBJ2-1
ASSKSTGAGYYNEQF
>13|TRBV12-3/TRBV12-4|TRBJ1-2
ASSLGQPPNYGYT
>10|TRBV29-1|TRBJ1-2
SVEVRDRVYT
>12|TRBV10-3|TRBJ2-3
AISKSGERVGQY
>13|TRBV6-5|TRBJ1-2
ASRTPYRGDYGYT
>14|TRBV24-1|TRBJ2-1
ATSDSSGSSYNEQF
>13|TRBV18|TRBJ1-5
ASSPLGQGQQPQH
>8|TRBV29-1|TRBJ2-7
SVVFYEQY